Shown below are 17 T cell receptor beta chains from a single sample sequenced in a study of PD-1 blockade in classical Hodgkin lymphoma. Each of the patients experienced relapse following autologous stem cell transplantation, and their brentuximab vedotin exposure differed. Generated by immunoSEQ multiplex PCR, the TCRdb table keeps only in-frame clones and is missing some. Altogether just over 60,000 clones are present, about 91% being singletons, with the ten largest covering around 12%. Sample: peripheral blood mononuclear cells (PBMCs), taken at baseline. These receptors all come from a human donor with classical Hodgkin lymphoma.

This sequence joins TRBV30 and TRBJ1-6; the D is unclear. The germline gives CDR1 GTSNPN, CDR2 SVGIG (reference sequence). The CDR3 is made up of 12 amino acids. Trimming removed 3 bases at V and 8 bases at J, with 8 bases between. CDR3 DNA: TGTGCCTGGAGGAAAGGACATTCACCCCTCCACTTT. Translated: CAWRKGHSPLHF. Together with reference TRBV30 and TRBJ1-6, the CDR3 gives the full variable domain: SQTIHQWPATLVQPVGSPLSLECTVEGTSNPNLYWYRQAAGRGLQLLFYSVGIGQISSEVPQNLSASRPQDRQFILSSKKLLLSDSGFYLCAWRKGHSPLHFGNGTRLTVT.

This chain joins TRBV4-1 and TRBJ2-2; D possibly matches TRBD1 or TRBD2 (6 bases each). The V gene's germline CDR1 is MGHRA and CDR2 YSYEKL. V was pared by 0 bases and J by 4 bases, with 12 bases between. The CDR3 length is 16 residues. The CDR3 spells CASSQEEGVVTGELFF. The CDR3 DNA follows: TGCGCCAGCAGCCAAGAGGAGGGGGTAGTCACCGGGGAGCTGTTTTTT.

The CDR3: CASRWDGQETQYF. The CDR3 DNA follows: TGCGCCAGCAGGTGGGACGGCCAAGAGACCCAGTACTTC. The J gene is TRBJ2-5, the V gene TRBV5-1; either TRBD1 or TRBD2 may fit D (5 bases each). Trimming pared 5 bases from V and 1 base from J, leaving 9 bases between. Germline values: CDR1 SGHRS, CDR2 YFSETQ. The CDR3 extends over 13 amino acids.

CDR3 protein: CASRTSGVGGELFF. The CDR3, as DNA: TGTGCCAGCAGGACTAGCGGGGTCGGCGGGGAGCTGTTTTTT. V is TRBV6-4 and J is TRBJ2-2; 11 bases agree with TRBD2. CDR3 length: 14 residues. The V gene end was trimmed by 6 bases and the J gene end by 7 bases; junction bases not matched to a gene: 4. CDR1 is MRHNA and CDR2 is SNTAGT in the germline V gene.

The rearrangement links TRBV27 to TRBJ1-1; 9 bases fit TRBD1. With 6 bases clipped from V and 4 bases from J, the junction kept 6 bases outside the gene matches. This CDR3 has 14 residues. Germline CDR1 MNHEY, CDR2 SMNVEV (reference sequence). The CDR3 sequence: CASSRGQGSTEAFF. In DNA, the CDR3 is TGTGCCAGCAGCCGGGGACAGGGTAGCACTGAAGCTTTCTTT.

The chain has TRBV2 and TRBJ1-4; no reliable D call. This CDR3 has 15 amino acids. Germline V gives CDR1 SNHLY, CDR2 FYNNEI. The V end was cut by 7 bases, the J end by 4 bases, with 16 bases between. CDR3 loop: CASTLDLRINEKLFF. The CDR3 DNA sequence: TGTGCCAGCACCTTGGACTTAAGGATTAATGAAAAACTGTTTTTT.

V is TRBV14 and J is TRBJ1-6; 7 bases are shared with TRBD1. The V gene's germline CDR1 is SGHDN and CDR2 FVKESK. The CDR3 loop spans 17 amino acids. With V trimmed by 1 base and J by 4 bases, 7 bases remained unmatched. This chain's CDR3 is CASSQGSTGLYNSPLHF. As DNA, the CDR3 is TGTGCCAGCAGCCAAGGATCGACAGGGCTGTATAATTCACCCCTCCACTTT.

CDR3: CASSVDPVDEQYF. The CDR3 region has the DNA TGTGCCAGCAGCGTAGATCCCGTTGACGAGCAGTACTTC. The rearrangement uses TRBV9 and TRBJ2-7; no definite D call. The length of the CDR3 is 13 residues. Trimming left V 0 bases short and J 5 bases short, with 9 bases between. CDR1 and CDR2 (germline): SGDLS, YYNGEE.

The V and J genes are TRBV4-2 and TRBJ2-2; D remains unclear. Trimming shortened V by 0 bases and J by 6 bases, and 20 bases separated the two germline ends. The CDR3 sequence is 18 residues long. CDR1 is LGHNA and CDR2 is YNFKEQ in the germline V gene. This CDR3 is CASSQDSGLSLSAGELFF. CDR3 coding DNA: TGTGCCAGCAGCCAAGATAGTGGATTATCTTTGAGCGCCGGGGAGCTGTTTTTT.

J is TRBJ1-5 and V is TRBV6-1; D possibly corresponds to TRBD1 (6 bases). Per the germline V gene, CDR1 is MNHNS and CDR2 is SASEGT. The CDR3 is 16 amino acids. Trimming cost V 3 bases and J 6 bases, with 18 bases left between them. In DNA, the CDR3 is TGTGCCAGCAGTGATACAGGCAGGGGAATTGGTCAGCCCCAGCATTTT. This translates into CASSDTGRGIGQPQHF.

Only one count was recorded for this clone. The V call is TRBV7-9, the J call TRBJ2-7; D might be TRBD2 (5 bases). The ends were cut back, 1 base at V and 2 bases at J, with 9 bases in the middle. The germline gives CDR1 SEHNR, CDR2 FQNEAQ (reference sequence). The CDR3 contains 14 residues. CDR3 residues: CASSLGGPAYEQYF. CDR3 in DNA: TGTGCCAGCAGCTTAGGAGGGCCCGCCTACGAGCAGTACTTC.

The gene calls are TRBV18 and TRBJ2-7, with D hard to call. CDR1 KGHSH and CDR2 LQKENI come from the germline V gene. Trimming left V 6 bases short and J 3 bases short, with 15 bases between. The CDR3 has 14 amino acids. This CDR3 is CASSPTSQHYEQYF. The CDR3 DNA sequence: TGTGCCAGCTCTCCTACGTCACAGCACTACGAGCAGTACTTC.

The CDR3 nucleotides read TGTGCCAGCAGCTTACGGACCGTTGTGGGGACTGAAGCTTTCTTT. Residues: CASSLRTVVGTEAFF. The J gene is TRBJ1-1, the V gene TRBV7-6; D unresolved. V was cut by 2 bases and J by 5 bases, with 15 bases left in between. CDR3 size: 15 residues. The germline gives CDR1 SGHVS, CDR2 FNYEAQ.

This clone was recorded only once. The CDR3 sequence: CASSSGSNRYGYTF. The CDR3 nucleotides are TGCGCCAGCAGCTCTGGATCCAACCGGTATGGCTACACCTTC. This sequence joins TRBV5-1 and TRBJ1-2; D is ambiguous. Germline CDR1 and CDR2: SGHRS and YFSETQ. V was shortened by 3 bases and J by 5 bases, with 14 bases between the two germline ends. The CDR3 has 14 residues.

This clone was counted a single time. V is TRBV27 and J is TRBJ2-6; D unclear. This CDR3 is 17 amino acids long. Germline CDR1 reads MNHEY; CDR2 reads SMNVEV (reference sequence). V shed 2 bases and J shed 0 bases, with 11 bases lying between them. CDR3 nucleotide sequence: TGTGCCAGCAGTTTAAAGGCTCCTCTCTCTGGGGCCAACGTCCTGACTTTC. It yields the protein CASSLKAPLSGANVLTF.

The CDR3 sequence is CASSLAGDGSYEQYF. Here the CDR3 DNA reads TGTGCCAGCAGCTTAGCGGGCGACGGTTCCTACGAGCAGTACTTC. The gene calls are TRBV7-6 and TRBJ2-7; D gene unclear. The CDR3 has 15 amino acids. V was pared by 0 bases and J by 1 base, with 10 bases between. From germline, CDR1 is SGHVS and CDR2 FNYEAQ. The variable domain in full, with the rest retrieved from reference TRBV7-6 and TRBJ2-7, is GAGVSQSPRYKVTKRGQDVALRCDPISGHVSLYWYRQALGQGPEFLTYFNYEAQQDKSGLPNDRFSAERPEGSISTLTIQRTEQRDSAMYRCASSLAGDGSYEQYFGPGTRLTVT.

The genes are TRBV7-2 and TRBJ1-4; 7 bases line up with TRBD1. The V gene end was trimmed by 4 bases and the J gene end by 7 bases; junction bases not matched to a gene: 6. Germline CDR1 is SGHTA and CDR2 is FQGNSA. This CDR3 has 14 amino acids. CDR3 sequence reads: CASSSPGQIEKLFF. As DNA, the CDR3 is TGTGCCAGCAGCTCCCCGGGACAGATTGAAAAACTGTTTTTT. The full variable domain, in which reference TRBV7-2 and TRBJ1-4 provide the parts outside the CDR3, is GAGVSQSPSNKVTEKGKDVELRCDPISGHTALYWYRQSLGQGLEFLIYFQGNSAPDKSGLPSDRFSAERTGGSVSTLTIQRTQQEDSAVYLCASSSPGQIEKLFFGSGTQLSVL.